The present T cell receptor beta chain was sequenced within a study of blood T cell repertoires in COVID-19. V was shortened by 3 bases and J by 8 bases, with 4 bases between the two germline ends. The length of the CDR3 is 11 residues. Germline V CDR1 and CDR2: LGHDT, YNNKEL (reference sequence). The table came from immunoSEQ multiplex PCR; TCRdb's copy has only in-frame clones and leaves some out. This sample carries a few hundred thousand clones, more than 75% of them seen once, and the ten largest clones take around 2.7%. Source material: peripheral blood. This clonotype originated in a man between 60 and 70 years old with acute or convalescent COVID-19. This chain connects TRBV3-1 (or the pseudogene TRBV3-2) to TRBJ2-2; D not resolved. The CDR3 loop reads CASSHLGELFF. CDR3 bases: TGTGCCAGCAGCCATTTAGGGGAGCTGTTTTTT.